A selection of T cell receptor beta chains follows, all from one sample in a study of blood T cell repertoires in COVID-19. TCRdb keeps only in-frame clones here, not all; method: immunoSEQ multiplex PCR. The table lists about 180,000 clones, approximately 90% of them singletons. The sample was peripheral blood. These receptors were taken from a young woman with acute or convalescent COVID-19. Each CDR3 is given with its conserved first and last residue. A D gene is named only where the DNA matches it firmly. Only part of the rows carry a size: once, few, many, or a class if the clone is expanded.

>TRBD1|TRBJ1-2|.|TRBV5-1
TGCGCCAGCAGCCTAGGGGGCGTCAGCTACACCTTC
CASSLGGVSYTF
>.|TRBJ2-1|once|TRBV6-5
TGTGCCAGCAGCGGGGAGATTAACTTGGGTGAGCAGTTCTTC
CASSGEINLGEQFF
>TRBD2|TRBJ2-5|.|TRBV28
TGTGCCAGCAGTTGGGGGGGAGAGACCCAGTACTTC
CASSWGGETQYF
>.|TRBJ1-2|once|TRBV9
TGTGCCAGCAGCGTAGTGAAAGGGAGGGATAACTATGGCTACACCTTC
CASSVVKGRDNYGYTF
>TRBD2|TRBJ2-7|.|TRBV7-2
TGTGCCAGCAGCTTAGTAGCGGGAGAGTCCGAGCAGTACTTC
CASSLVAGESEQYF
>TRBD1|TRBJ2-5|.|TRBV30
TGTGCCTGGAAACTCAGGGGGCCAGAGACCCAGTACTTC
CAWKLRGPETQYF
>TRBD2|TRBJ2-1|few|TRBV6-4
TGTGCCAGCAGTGACAGCGGGAGTAATGAGCAGTTCTTC
CASSDSGSNEQFF
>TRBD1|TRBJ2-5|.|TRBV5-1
TGCGCCAGCAGCGAGCAACCGACAGGGGGTATGGAGACCCAGTACTTC
CASSEQPTGGMETQYF
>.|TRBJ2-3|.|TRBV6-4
TGTGCCAGCAGTAAGCGCCGGAGATGGCCCCTTACGCAGTATTTT
CASSKRRRWPLTQYF
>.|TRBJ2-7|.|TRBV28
TGTGCCAGCAGCCGCCGGGACTTCCTCTACGAGCAGTACTTC
CASSRRDFLYEQYF
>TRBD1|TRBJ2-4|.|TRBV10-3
TGTGCCGCGGCTCCGGGACAGGATAGCAACATTCAGTACTTC
CAAAPGQDSNIQYF
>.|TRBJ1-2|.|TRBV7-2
TGTGCCAGCAGCTTTTCGGGGGGCTATGGCTACACCTTC
CASSFSGGYGYTF
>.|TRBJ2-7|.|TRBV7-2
TGTGCCAGCAGCTTGGTAATGGGAGCCTACGAGCAGTACTTC
CASSLVMGAYEQYF
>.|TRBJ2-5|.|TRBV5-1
TGCGCCAGCAGCTTGGTTTCGGGACAAGAGACCCAGTACTTC
CASSLVSGQETQYF
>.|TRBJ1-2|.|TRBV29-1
TGCAGCGTTGACAGGGGCCGCGAGCGCTACACCTTC
CSVDRGRERYTF
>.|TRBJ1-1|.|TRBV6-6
TGTGCCAGCAGTTTGAGACAAATGAACACTGAAGCTTTCTTT
CASSLRQMNTEAFF
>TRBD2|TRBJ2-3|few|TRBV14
TGTGCCAGCAGCAGGCGGGAGGGCCACACAGATACGCAGTATTTT
CASSRREGHTDTQYF
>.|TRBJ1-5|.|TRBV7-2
TGTGCCAGCAGCAACGGGGATAGCAATCAGCCCCAGCATTTT
CASSNGDSNQPQHF
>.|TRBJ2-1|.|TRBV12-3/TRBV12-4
TGTGCCAGCAGTTTTTGGGGGGGCGAGCAGTTCTTC
CASSFWGGEQFF
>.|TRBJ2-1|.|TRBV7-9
TGTGCCAGCAGCCCCGGGGGCTACAATGAGCAGTTCTTC
CASSPGGYNEQFF
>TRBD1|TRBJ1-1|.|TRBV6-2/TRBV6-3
TGTGCCAGCAGTTACCGGGCAGGGGGCTCGGGAGCTTTCTTT
CASSYRAGGSGAFF
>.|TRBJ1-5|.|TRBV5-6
TGTGCCAGCAGCTTCAGGGATGGCAATCAGCCCCAGCATTTT
CASSFRDGNQPQHF
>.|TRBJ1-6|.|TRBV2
TGTGCCAGCGGAGTCCCGGAATTCAATTCACCCCTCCACTTT
CASGVPEFNSPLHF
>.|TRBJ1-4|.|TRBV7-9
TGTGCCAGCAGCCTCCACAGGGTAACTAATGAAAAACTGTTTTTT
CASSLHRVTNEKLFF
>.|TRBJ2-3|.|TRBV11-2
TGTGCCAGCAGCTTAGGTGGGGGCCGATCGGTAGCAGATACGCAGTATTTT
CASSLGGGRSVADTQYF
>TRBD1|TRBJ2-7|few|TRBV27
TGTGCCAGCAGCTTGGACAGGGATAAGCAGTACTTC
CASSLDRDKQYF
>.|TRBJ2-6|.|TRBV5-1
TGCGCCAGCCGGGACAATGGGGCCAACGTCCTGACTTTC
CASRDNGANVLTF
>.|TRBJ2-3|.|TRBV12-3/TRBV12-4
TGTGCCAGCAGTTTTCTAGATACGCAGTATTTT
CASSFLDTQYF
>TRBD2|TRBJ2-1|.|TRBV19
TGTGCCAGTAGTAGGACTAGCGGGAGCCACAATGAGCAGTTCTTC
CASSRTSGSHNEQFF
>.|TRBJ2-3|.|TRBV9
TGTGCCAGCAGCGTAGTCCCGGTATCCACAGATACGCAGTATTTT
CASSVVPVSTDTQYF
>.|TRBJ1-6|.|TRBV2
TGTGCCAGCAGGGTGGACAGCTATAATTCACCCCTCCACTTT
CASRVDSYNSPLHF
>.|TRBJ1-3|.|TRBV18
TGTGCCAGCACAGGGTTGAACACCATATATTTT
CASTGLNTIYF
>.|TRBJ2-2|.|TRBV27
TGTGCCAGCAGACAGGGCCGCAGCGGGGAGCTGTTTTTT
CASRQGRSGELFF
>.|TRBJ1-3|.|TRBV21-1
TGTGCCAGCAGACTGTCGATGAGCTCTGGAAACACCATATATTTT
CASRLSMSSGNTIYF
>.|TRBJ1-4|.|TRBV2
TGTGCCAGCAGTGTGGAGGTCGGTGAAAAACTGTTTTTT
CASSVEVGEKLFF
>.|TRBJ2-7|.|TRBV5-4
TGTGCCAGCAGCTTGTACGGGCGGGGGCTTTACGAGCAGTACTTC
CASSLYGRGLYEQYF
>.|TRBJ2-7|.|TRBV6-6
TGTGCCAGCAGTTACCAGTACGAGCAGTACTTC
CASSYQYEQYF
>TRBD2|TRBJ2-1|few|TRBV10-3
TGTGCCATCAGTGCACTCGGACGCTCCAGGACTAGCGGGAAGGAGGCCCCCTACAATGAGCAGTTCTTC
CAISALGRSRTSGKEAPYNEQFF
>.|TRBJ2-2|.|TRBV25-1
TGTGCCAGCAGTCTGGCCACCGGGGAGCTGTTTTTT
CASSLATGELFF
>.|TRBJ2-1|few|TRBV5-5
TGTGCCAGCAGCTTTAAGGTCGGAGGCGTGGAGCAGTTCTTC
CASSFKVGGVEQFF
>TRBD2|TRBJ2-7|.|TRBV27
TGTGCCAGCAGCCATAAGCGGGGCCTCTCCTACGAGCAGTACTTC
CASSHKRGLSYEQYF
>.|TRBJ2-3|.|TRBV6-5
TGTGCCAGCAGTTACTCTCGCGGAGGCACAGATACGCAGTATTTT
CASSYSRGGTDTQYF
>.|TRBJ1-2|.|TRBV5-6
TGTGCCAGCAGCTTGGGACAGAACTATGGCTACACCTTC
CASSLGQNYGYTF
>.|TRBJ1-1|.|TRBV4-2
TGTGCCAGCAGCCGACTGGGGGCGCAAGGCACTGAAGCTTTCTTT
CASSRLGAQGTEAFF
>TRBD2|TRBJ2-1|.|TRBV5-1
TGCGCCAGCAGCTTCGGACTAGCGGGAGAACCTTACAATGAGCAGTTCTTC
CASSFGLAGEPYNEQFF
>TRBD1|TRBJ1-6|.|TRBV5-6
TGTGCCAGCAGCGGCACCGGGACAGCCCAGAGCTCCTATAATTCACCCCTCCACTTT
CASSGTGTAQSSYNSPLHF
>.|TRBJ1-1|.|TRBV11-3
TGTGCCAGCAGCTCCCCCCTCGGGTCAGGGGCCGCTTTCTTT
CASSSPLGSGAAFF
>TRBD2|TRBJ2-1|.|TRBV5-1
TGCGCCAGCCGCCCGGGGGGTTCCCCCTACAATGAGCAGTTCTTC
CASRPGGSPYNEQFF
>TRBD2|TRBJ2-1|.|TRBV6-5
TGTGCCAGCAGTTACTCGGGACTAGCGGGAGTTGAGCAGTTCTTC
CASSYSGLAGVEQFF
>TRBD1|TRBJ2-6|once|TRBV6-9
TGTGCCAGCAGCCCGGACAGGGGGCAAGGGGCCAACGTCCTGACTTTC
CASSPDRGQGANVLTF
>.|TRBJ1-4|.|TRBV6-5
TGTGCCAGCAGCCGAATGGGGGCGGAACTGTTTTTT
CASSRMGAELFF
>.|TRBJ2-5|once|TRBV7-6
TGTGCCAGCAGGGGGGGAGAGACCCAGTACTTC
CASRGGETQYF
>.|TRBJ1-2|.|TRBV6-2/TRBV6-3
TGTGCCAGCAGTCTGGGACTTTATGGCTACACCTTC
CASSLGLYGYTF
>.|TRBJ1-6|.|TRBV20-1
TGCAGTGAACTATCCTCACCCCTCCACTTT
CSELSSPLHF
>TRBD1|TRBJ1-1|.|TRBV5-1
TGCGCCAGCAGCTTGCAGGGGGCGAACACTGAAGCTTTCTTT
CASSLQGANTEAFF
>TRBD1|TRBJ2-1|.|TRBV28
TGTGCCGGCTCGGGACAGATCTACAATGAGCAGTTCTTC
CAGSGQIYNEQFF
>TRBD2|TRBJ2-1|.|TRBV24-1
TGTGCCACCCAGCGGGAGGGTCAGGATGAGCAGTTCTTC
CATQREGQDEQFF
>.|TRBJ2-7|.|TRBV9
TGTGCCAGCAGCGTAGCCCCCGGGTCGGAGGTGCAGTACTTC
CASSVAPGSEVQYF
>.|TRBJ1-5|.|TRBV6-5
TGTGCCAGCAGTTACTCGTTCAGTAATCAGCCCCAGCATTTT
CASSYSFSNQPQHF